The entry below gives a single TCR beta chain sequence along with its context. Sorting was used to obtain naive CD8 T cells (CD8+CD4-CCR7+CD45RA+). These data come from a study of molecular identifiers for immune sequencing clone quantification. The CDR3 has 14 residues. After removal of 1 base from V and 6 bases from J, the junction contained 5 bases not matched to a gene. Per germline, CDR1 DFQATT and CDR2 SNEGSKA (reference sequence). MiXCR was run by TCRdb on the PCR reads, yielding one entry per CDR3 protein. The sample comprises over 550,000 distinct CDR3 sequences, roughly 27% of which are singletons, and 0.78% rests with the top ten.

The specimen sequenced was naive CD8+ T cells from blood, with Jurkat cell RNA spiked in. Subset described: FACS-sorted CD8+CD4-CCR7+CD45RA+ naive T cells. This TCR came from a human donor in good health. Some libraries in this study had Jurkat cell RNA spiked in. The chain couples TRBV20-1 to TRBJ2-7; TRBD2 matches at 11 bases. The DNA of the CDR3 is TGCAGTGCTAGAGTACTAGCGGGGGTCCTCGAGCAGTACTTC. Residues: CSARVLAGVLEQYF.